This T cell receptor beta chain was retrieved from a study of cytomegalovirus exposure and HLA in healthy donors. General study findings and limits: Analyzed later, most CMV-associated TCR beta chains appeared HLA-restricted.

The CDR3 spans 17 residues. With V trimmed by 0 bases and J by 3 bases, 7 bases remained unmatched. Germline V gene data show CDR1 as PRHDT and CDR2 as FYEKMQ (reference sequence). To note about this clone: Antigen: not known.

The PCR ran on 60 Vbeta and 13 Jbeta primers. This table comes from immunoSEQ multiplex PCR, and its TCRdb copy is limited to in-frame clones, with some not included. The profile shows about 69,000 clones, roughly 76% of them singletons. The source of this sequence is a man between 18 and 29 years old in good health and CMV-seronegative. The chain links TRBV13 to TRBJ2-3; TRBD2 matches at 9 bases. Sequencing input: PBMCs. CDR3 nucleotides: TGTGCCAGCAGCTTAGGACGCGGGGGGGCCCTGACAGATACGCAGTATTTT. Its protein is CASSLGRGGALTDTQYF.